One sample yielded the 14 T cell receptor beta chains listed below, sequenced in a study of CD8 T cells in Susac syndrome. The authors reverse transcribed about 0.5 to 1 ug RNA with random hexamers. Using its own MiXCR run on the immunoSEQ multiplex PCR reads, TCRdb lists one record per CDR3 protein. This table has approximately 180,000 distinct CDR3 sequences, approximately 93% appearing once. Sequencing was done on a sample of CD4+ T cells from PBMCs. The source is a human donor with multiple sclerosis.

The chain joins TRBV30 to TRBJ1-2, with a weak D call TRBD1 (5 bases). Germline CDR1 and CDR2: GTSNPN and SVGIG (reference sequence). This CDR3 region has 14 residues. The germline V and J ends were trimmed by 7 bases and 4 bases, with 19 bases remaining between them. CDR3 loop: CASSPGTDLYGYTF. CDR3 sequence (DNA): TGTGCCTCCTCTCCGGGGACGGATCTCTATGGCTACACCTTC. The full variable domain, with the rest looked up from reference TRBV30 and TRBJ1-2, is SQTIHQWPATLVQPVGSPLSLECTVEGTSNPNLYWYRQAAGRGLQLLFYSVGIGQISSEVPQNLSASRPQDRQFILSSKKLLLSDSGFYLCASSPGTDLYGYTFGSGTRLTVV.

This chain joins TRBV7-9 and TRBJ1-2; 7 bases map to TRBD1. CDR1 and CDR2 from the germline V gene are SEHNR and FQNEAQ (reference sequence). The trim removed 5 bases at V and 6 bases at J, leaving 12 bases unmatched. This CDR3 has 15 amino acids. DNA for the CDR3: TGTGCCAGCAGCCTTTCCGGACAGGACAGAAATGGCTACACCTTC. Its protein is CASSLSGQDRNGYTF.

The rearrangement uses TRBV28 and TRBJ2-1, with 8 bases that match TRBD1. From germline, CDR1 is MDHEN and CDR2 SYDVKM. The CDR3 length is 15 residues. Trimming removed 4 bases from V and 7 bases from J; junction bases left unmatched: 9. The CDR3 region has the DNA TGTGCCAGCAGTTCCCCAGGGGGCAATGTGAATGAGCAGTTCTTC. Translation: CASSSPGGNVNEQFF.

The chain combines TRBV6-1 with TRBJ2-7, with D tentatively TRBD2 (7 bases). The V end lost 6 bases, the J end lost 0 bases, and 15 bases lay between the germline ends. CDR3 length: 15 amino acids. The germline V gene has CDR1 MNHNS and CDR2 SASEGT. This CDR3 reads CASRRAGGLSYEQYF. Here the CDR3 DNA reads TGTGCCAGCAGAAGAGCCGGGGGGCTCTCCTACGAGCAGTACTTC.

The chain uses TRBV25-1 and TRBJ2-6, with TRBD1 matching over 8 bases. The V and J ends lost 2 bases and 0 bases, in that order; junction bases with no gene match: 3. The CDR3 totals 17 residues. Germline-derived CDR1 and CDR2 are MGHDK and SYGVNS. The CDR3 coding sequence is TGTGCCAGCAGTGAAAGGACAGGGTACTCTGGGGCCAACGTCCTGACTTTC. Protein sequence: CASSERTGYSGANVLTF.

This CDR3 is CSASDSGQAYNEQFF. DNA of the CDR3: TGCAGTGCTAGCGACTCGGGACAGGCCTACAATGAGCAGTTCTTC. V usage is TRBV20-1 and J usage is TRBJ2-1; TRBD1 aligns across 8 bases. This CDR3 contains 15 residues. Losses at the gene ends were 3 bases for V and 2 bases for J; bases not matched to a gene: 6. The germline gives CDR1 DFQATT, CDR2 SNEGSKA (reference sequence).

The chain uses TRBV12-3 or TRBV12-4 and TRBJ1-5, with no clear D. V dropped 3 bases and J dropped 7 bases, with 10 bases sitting between them. The CDR3 runs to 13 residues. The CDR3 loop reads CASSLTERQPQHF. Here the CDR3 DNA reads TGTGCCAGCAGTTTGACGGAGAGGCAGCCCCAGCATTTT.

This clonotype has just a few counts. This chain joins TRBV20-1 and TRBJ2-7; 10 bases agree with TRBD2. The CDR3 has 12 residues. In germline, CDR1 is DFQATT, CDR2 SNEGSKA (reference sequence). V gave up 4 bases and J gave up 3 bases; unmatched junction bases: 0. As DNA, the CDR3 is TGCAGTGCTACTAGCGGGAGCTACGAGCAGTACTTC. The encoded protein is CSATSGSYEQYF.

This chain uses TRBV28 with TRBJ2-2; D may be TRBD2 (6 bases). The CDR3 length is 16 residues. The germline V gene has CDR1 MDHEN and CDR2 SYDVKM. Deletions cut 4 bases from V and 4 bases from J, with 16 bases between. The CDR3 bases are TGTGCCAGCAGTTCTGGCGGGGTTTTTCCCACCGGGGAGCTGTTTTTT. Its translation is CASSSGGVFPTGELFF.

The chain joins TRBV4-1 to TRBJ2-5; D is uncertain. Trimming removed 0 bases at V and 5 bases at J, with 10 bases between. The CDR3 extends over 14 amino acids. Germline V gives CDR1 MGHRA, CDR2 YSYEKL. This chain's CDR3 is CASSQEESRETQYF. CDR3 nucleotide sequence: TGCGCCAGCAGCCAAGAAGAGTCGAGGGAGACCCAGTACTTC.

This chain joins TRBV7-2 and TRBJ1-2; 9 bases agree with TRBD1. V shed 7 bases and J 8 bases; nucleotides not matched to a gene: 11. The CDR3 length is 14 residues. CDR1 is SGHTA and CDR2 is FQGNSA in the germline V gene. The CDR3 nucleotides are TGTGCCAGCACCCCTCCGGGACAGGGAGGGGGCTACACCTTC. It translates to CASTPPGQGGGYTF.

This clonotype was detected only once. The genes are TRBV6-5 and TRBJ2-1; D might be TRBD2 (7 bases). The CDR3 runs 11 residues. V lost 8 bases, J lost 10 bases, and 12 bases lay in between. The germline gives CDR1 MNHEY, CDR2 SVGAGI. As DNA, the CDR3 is TGTGCCAGCGGCGGGGGCGGGGAGCAGTTCTTC. It codes for CASGGGGEQFF.

V and J are TRBV4-2 and TRBJ2-1, with D tentatively TRBD2 (5 bases). This CDR3 comprises 16 residues. V gave up 0 bases and J gave up 9 bases, with 18 bases separating them. The V gene's germline CDR1 is LGHNA and CDR2 YNFKEQ. CDR3 DNA sequence: TGTGCCAGCAGCCAAGATTTAGTGGGAGCGTTGGGTGAGCAGTTCTTC. Protein: CASSQDLVGALGEQFF.

This clonotype has just one count. J is TRBJ2-1 and V is TRBV13; perhaps TRBD2 as D (5 bases). This CDR3 has 16 amino acids. V was cut by 4 bases and J by 0 bases, with 13 bases left in between. Germline V gene data show CDR1 as PRHDT and CDR2 as FYEKMQ (reference sequence). CDR3 nucleotides: TGTGCCAGCAGCTCCCTTTTGGGGAGCTCCTACAATGAGCAGTTCTTC. Protein sequence: CASSSLLGSSYNEQFF.